A single sample is the source of the 12 T cell receptor beta chains below, sequenced in a study of blood T cell repertoires in COVID-19. Only in-frame clones appear in the TCRdb table, and some are missing; sequencing was by immunoSEQ multiplex PCR. The table lists about 400,000 clones, approximately 86% of them singletons, with about 7.6% in the top ten. Material for sequencing was peripheral blood. The receptors derive from an older woman with COVID-19, enrolled during active disease.

The V call is TRBV5-1, the J call TRBJ2-7; 8 nucleotides line up with TRBD1. Germline CDR1 SGHRS, CDR2 YFSETQ. The CDR3 is 14 amino acids. Germline trimming cut 2 bases from V and 3 bases from J; bases unmatched to any gene: 4. In nucleotides, the CDR3 is TGCGCCAGCAGCTTCTGGACAGGGAGCTACGAGCAGTACTTC. Encoded protein: CASSFWTGSYEQYF.

This sequence joins TRBV19 and TRBJ2-7; TRBD1 matches 8 bases. This CDR3 contains 14 residues. V dropped 5 bases and J dropped 2; count of bases not matched to a gene: 5. CDR1 is LNHDA, CDR2 SQIVND, per germline (reference sequence). The CDR3 DNA reads as TGTGCCAGTAGTGTAGCGGACAGGGCCTACGAGCAGTACTTC. This translates into CASSVADRAYEQYF.

The chain uses TRBV7-3 and TRBJ2-2; 12 bases agree with TRBD2. CDR1 SGHTA and CDR2 FQGTGA come from the germline V gene. The CDR3 runs 15 residues. V was clipped by 5 bases and J by 9 bases; unmatched bases: 7. CDR3 sequence reads: CASSPSSGGGRELFF. In DNA form, the CDR3 reads TGTGCCAGCAGCCCCTCTAGCGGGGGGGGCCGGGAGCTGTTTTTT.

This rearrangement joins TRBV11-2 to TRBJ1-5; D may be TRBD1 (5 bases). Germline V gives CDR1 SGHAT, CDR2 FQNNGV. The CDR3 length is 12 residues. V lost 5 bases to trimming and J lost 7 bases, with 9 bases between them. CDR3 coding DNA: TGTGCCAGCAGCCTAGGGGAGCAGCCCCAGCATTTT. It encodes CASSLGEQPQHF.

V usage is TRBV5-1 and J usage is TRBJ1-2; D is perhaps TRBD1 (6 bases). Trimming pared 4 bases from V and 4 bases from J, leaving 17 bases between. CDR1 is SGHRS and CDR2 is YFSETQ in the germline V gene. This CDR3 has 15 residues. CDR3 in DNA: TGCGCCAGCAGCCCGGGACGGGGGGCAGGCTATGGCTACACCTTC. This gives the protein CASSPGRGAGYGYTF.

The chain recombines TRBV6-5 with TRBJ1-6; 7 bases agree with TRBD1. The V gene end was trimmed by 3 bases and the J gene end by 3 bases; junction bases not matched to a gene: 5. Germline V gene lookup returns CDR1 MNHEY and CDR2 SVGAGI. This CDR3 region has 16 residues. CDR3 loop: CASSYTGVGYNSPLHF. The CDR3 DNA reads as TGTGCCAGCAGTTATACAGGGGTGGGCTATAATTCACCCCTCCACTTT.

This clone was picked up one time. The chain combines TRBV7-3 with TRBJ2-3; 15 bases fit TRBD2. Losses at the gene ends were 1 base for V and 2 bases for J; bases not matched to a gene: 22. Germline V lookup: CDR1 SGHTA, CDR2 FQGTGA. This CDR3 region has 24 residues. CDR3 DNA: TGTGCCAGCAGCTTAAGGGTTATGAGGCCGGGACTAGCGGGGGGCGATGCCCCCACAGATACGCAGTATTTT. It yields the protein CASSLRVMRPGLAGGDAPTDTQYF.

V usage is TRBV27 and J usage is TRBJ2-7, with 10 positions matching TRBD1. With V trimmed by 3 bases and J by 3 bases, 2 bases remained unmatched. This CDR3 has 14 amino acids. Germline values: CDR1 MNHEY, CDR2 SMNVEV (reference sequence). CDR3 in amino acids: CASSFGDRGYEQYF. In DNA, the CDR3 is TGTGCCAGCAGTTTTGGGGACAGGGGCTACGAGCAGTACTTC.

This chain uses TRBV19 with TRBJ1-4; D may be TRBD1 (5 bases). The V gene's germline CDR1 is LNHDA and CDR2 SQIVND (reference sequence). CDR3 length: 16 amino acids. Trimming pared 4 bases from V and 5 bases from J, leaving 17 bases between. The CDR3 is CASSTTPQASNEKLFF. The CDR3 DNA is TGTGCCAGTAGTACCACTCCACAGGCCAGCAATGAAAAACTGTTTTTT.

The rearrangement links TRBV5-5 to TRBJ1-3; TRBD1 agrees at 9 bases. V lost 1 base, J lost 2 bases, and 7 bases stayed unmatched. The CDR3 runs to 17 residues. Germline V gene lookup returns CDR1 SGHKS and CDR2 YYEKEE (reference sequence). In DNA, the CDR3 is TGTGCCAGCAGCTTGCCCACTGGGACAGGGCCTGGAAACACCATATATTTT. Translating it yields CASSLPTGTGPGNTIYF.

The CDR3 sequence: CASSFSYAGEKLFF. CDR3 sequence (DNA): TGTGCCAGCAGCTTCTCTTACGCAGGAGAAAAACTGTTTTTT. This chain links TRBV5-8 with TRBJ1-4; no reliable D call. Germline values: CDR1 SGHTS, CDR2 YDEGEE. The CDR3 runs 14 residues. V was cut by 2 bases and J by 8 bases, with 13 bases left in between.

This sequence joins TRBV7-2 and TRBJ2-5; 7 bases line up with TRBD2. The CDR3 has 17 residues. CDR1 and CDR2 (germline): SGHTA, FQGNSA. J was trimmed by 1 base and V by 2 bases; bases with no gene match: 10. For the CDR3, the DNA is TGTGCCAGCAGCTTATCCTCCCGCGGGGGACCCCAAGAGACCCAGTACTTC. Translating it yields CASSLSSRGGPQETQYF.